Below, 21 T cell receptor beta chains from the same sample are listed, as sequenced in a study of OX40 agonist ivuxolimab in advanced cancers. Sequencing used immunoSEQ multiplex PCR; TCRdb keeps in-frame clones, though not all of them. Among over 90,000 clones, approximately 84% were seen once, and the ten largest hold roughly 2.1%. The sample here was CD4+ or CD8+ T cells sorted from blood, taken in a trial of the OX40 agonist ivuxolimab. Every receptor here comes from an adult with an advanced solid tumor such as melanoma, head and neck, liver or kidney cancer.

V and J are TRBV19 and TRBJ2-1, with D unresolved. The CDR3 has 11 residues. Germline V CDR1 and CDR2: LNHDA, SQIVND (reference sequence). CDR3 protein: CASAVYNEQFF. CDR3 nucleotide sequence: TGTGCTTCGGCTGTCTACAATGAGCAGTTCTTC.

This clone was seen just once. V usage is TRBV27 and J usage is TRBJ2-3; D remains unclear. V dropped 1 base and J dropped 6 bases, with 11 bases sitting between them. CDR3 size: 14 residues. Germline V gene sequence: CDR1 MNHEY, CDR2 SMNVEV (reference sequence). The CDR3, as DNA: TGTGCCAGCAGTTTATGGTCTGTGACGGATACGCAGTATTTT. This translates into CASSLWSVTDTQYF.

The chain carries TRBV4-1 and TRBJ2-4, with TRBD1 matching 8 bases. The V and J ends lost 1 base and 4 bases, in that order; junction bases with no gene match: 0. The CDR3 covers 14 residues. Germline V gene data show CDR1 as MGHRA and CDR2 as YSYEKL. The CDR3 coding sequence is TGCGCCAGCAGCCAAGGACAGGGGAAAAACATTCAGTACTTC. Translation gives CASSQGQGKNIQYF.

The chain employs TRBV27 and TRBJ1-2, with D possibly being TRBD1 (6 bases). The V gene's germline CDR1 is MNHEY and CDR2 SMNVEV (reference sequence). The V end lost 3 bases, the J end lost 3 bases, and 14 bases lay between the germline ends. CDR3 size: 15 residues. The CDR3 sequence is CASSFSTRGDYGYTF. The DNA of the CDR3 is TGTGCCAGCAGTTTTTCGACGAGGGGGGACTATGGCTACACCTTC.

Here the CDR3 reads CASSPQGYGTGELFF. The CDR3 DNA sequence: TGTGCCAGCTCACCCCAGGGGTACGGCACCGGGGAGCTGTTTTTT. This rearrangement joins TRBV18 to TRBJ2-2, with D tentatively TRBD1 (6 bases). This CDR3 has 15 amino acids. Germline CDR1 KGHSH, CDR2 LQKENI. Trimming took off 3 bases at V and 4 bases at J, with 12 bases between the two ends.

V usage is TRBV7-2 and J usage is TRBJ1-2; 9 bases match TRBD1. CDR1 SGHTA and CDR2 FQGNSA come from the germline V gene. This CDR3 has 17 amino acids. V shed 5 bases and J 2 bases; nucleotides not matched to a gene: 12. The CDR3 DNA follows: TGTGCCAGCAGCCTCGCCACAGGGGGCCTTCTAAACTATGGCTACACCTTC. As protein: CASSLATGGLLNYGYTF.

The chain uses TRBV5-5 and TRBJ1-5; D remains unclear. CDR1 and CDR2 from the germline V gene are SGHKS and YYEKEE (reference sequence). Trimming removed 0 bases at V and 6 bases at J, with 13 bases between. There are 15 residues in the CDR3. The CDR3 sequence is CASSLEGLGSQPQHF. The CDR3, as DNA: TGTGCCAGCAGCTTGGAAGGGCTCGGGAGTCAGCCCCAGCATTTT. Looking up the rest from reference TRBV5-5 and TRBJ1-5 gives the full variable domain: DAGVTQSPTHLIKTRGQQVTLRCSPISGHKSVSWYQQVLGQGPQFIFQYYEKEERGRGNFPDRFSARQFPNYSSELNVNALLLGDSALYLCASSLEGLGSQPQHFGDGTRLSIL.

As to this clone: Additional DNA sequences in this sample encode the identical CDR3. The genes are TRBV7-9 and TRBJ2-3, with D maybe TRBD1 (5 bases). CDR1 is SEHNR, CDR2 FQNEAQ, per germline (reference sequence). This CDR3 spans 15 amino acids. Trimming cost V 5 bases and J 3 bases, with 15 bases left between them. In DNA, the CDR3 is TGTGCCAGCAGCCTAGGGCAGGGAAGGACAGATACGCAGTATTTT. It codes for CASSLGQGRTDTQYF.

The rearrangement links TRBV6-1 to TRBJ2-3; the D gene is possibly TRBD2 (5 bases). This CDR3 is built from 14 residues. CDR1 is MNHNS and CDR2 is SASEGT in the germline V gene. V was clipped by 7 bases and J by 5 bases, with 16 bases between them. The DNA for the CDR3 is TGTGCCAGCAAGGTCCTCGGGGAAATAGATACGCAGTATTTT. It codes for CASKVLGEIDTQYF.

This rearrangement joins TRBV18 to TRBJ2-3; the match to TRBD2 covers 8 bases. The CDR3 totals 16 residues. Trimming cost V 1 base and J 6 bases; bases outside gene matches: 9. Germline V gene sequence: CDR1 KGHSH, CDR2 LQKENI. As DNA, the CDR3 is TGTGCCAGCTCACCACAGGATAGCGGGATTTCCGATACGCAGTATTTT. It translates to CASSPQDSGISDTQYF.

The chain has TRBV4-1 and TRBJ1-5; perhaps TRBD1 as D (5 bases). Germline CDR1 reads MGHRA; CDR2 reads YSYEKL. Trimming removed 1 base at V and 6 bases at J, with 13 bases between. The CDR3 is made up of 15 amino acids. Here the CDR3 reads CASSQVVGERQPQHF. CDR3 DNA sequence: TGCGCCAGCAGCCAAGTGGTGGGGGAGCGTCAGCCCCAGCATTTT.

This chain uses TRBV2 with TRBJ2-1; 8 nucleotides match TRBD2. Unmatched junction bases numbered 6, after V lost 7 bases and J lost 13 bases. This CDR3 is built from 11 residues. From germline, CDR1 is SNHLY and CDR2 FYNNEI. The CDR3 region is CASTAGTRQFF. CDR3 DNA sequence: TGTGCCAGCACTGCGGGGACTAGACAGTTCTTC. Complete variable domain (other parts from reference TRBV2 and TRBJ2-1): EPEVTQTPSHQVTQMGQEVILRCVPISNHLYFYWYRQILGQKVEFLVSFYNNEISEKSEIFDDQFSVERPDGSNFTLKIRSTKLEDSAMYFCASTAGTRQFFGPGTRLTVL.

The genes are TRBV5-4 and TRBJ2-3, with 10 bases lining up with TRBD2. This CDR3 region has 17 residues. The germline gives CDR1 SGHNT, CDR2 YYREEE (reference sequence). Trimming took 4 bases from V and 0 from J; bases not matched to a gene: 8. The DNA for the CDR3 is TGTGCCAGCAGCCAGACTAGCGGGCGAACTAGCACAGATACGCAGTATTTT. It translates to CASSQTSGRTSTDTQYF.

The chain has TRBV12-2 and TRBJ2-1; the D call in the table, TRBD2, was not verified against the DNA. TRBV12-2 is annotated as a pseudogene. The CDR3 runs 19 residues. The CDR3, as DNA: TGTGCAAGTCGCTTAGCCGAGGGACTAGCGGGAGGGCCAAGCAATGAGCAGTTCTTC. It encodes CASRLAEGLAGGPSNEQFF.

The chain recombines TRBV9 with TRBJ1-5; D not certain. V lost 4 bases to trimming and J lost 0 bases, with 8 bases between them. Germline V gene sequence: CDR1 SGDLS, CDR2 YYNGEE. This CDR3 contains 14 residues. The CDR3 DNA reads as TGTGCCAGCAGCTCTACATTTAGCAATCAGCCCCAGCATTTT. Translated: CASSSTFSNQPQHF. The variable domain in full, completed from reference TRBV9 and TRBJ1-5, reads DSGVTQTPKHLITATGQRVTLRCSPRSGDLSVYWYQQSLDQGLQFLIQYYNGEERAKGNILERFSAQQFPDLHSELNLSSLELGDSALYFCASSSTFSNQPQHFGDGTRLSIL.

The rearrangement joins TRBV5-4 to TRBJ2-6, with 9 bases aligning to TRBD1. Trimming took 5 bases from V and 0 from J; bases not matched to a gene: 9. Germline loops: CDR1 SGHNT, CDR2 YYREEE (reference sequence). CDR3 length: 18 residues. DNA of the CDR3: TGTGCCAGCAGTTTAGGGGGACAGGGTATCTCTGGGGCCAACGTCCTGACTTTC. This encodes CASSLGGQGISGANVLTF. Filled out from reference TRBV5-4 and TRBJ2-6, the complete variable domain reads ETGVTQSPTHLIKTRGQQVTLRCSSQSGHNTVSWYQQALGQGPQFIFQYYREEENGRGNFPPRFSGLQFPNYSSELNVNALELDDSALYLCASSLGGQGISGANVLTFGAGSRLTVL.

This clone was counted once. DNA for the CDR3: TGTGCCAGTAATCCCAGGGGCAGGGGGAACACTGAAGCTTTCTTT. Residues: CASNPRGRGNTEAFF. The chain couples TRBV19 to TRBJ1-1; maybe TRBD1 (6 bases). Trimming removed 7 bases from V and 1 base from J, with 16 bases in between. CDR3 length equals 15 residues. Germline values: CDR1 LNHDA, CDR2 SQIVND (reference sequence).

The CDR3, as DNA: TGTGCCACCAGCAGAGCCCCAGAAGGGGCGGTATACGGGGAGCTGTTTTTT. It is translated as CATSRAPEGAVYGELFF. J is TRBJ2-2 and V is TRBV15; tentative D call: TRBD1 (5 bases). The CDR3 consists of 17 residues. CDR1 is LNHNV, CDR2 YYDKDF, per germline (reference sequence). Trimming left V 1 base short and J 7 bases short, with 19 bases between.

The chain links TRBV5-1 to TRBJ1-2; the D gene is possibly TRBD1 (5 bases). This CDR3 has 17 residues. V lost 0 bases and J lost 2, with 17 bases in between. Germline values: CDR1 SGHRS, CDR2 YFSETQ. CDR3 protein: CASSLGVGRDSNYGYTF. Written as DNA, the CDR3 is TGCGCCAGCAGCTTGGGGGTTGGCAGGGACTCGAACTATGGCTACACCTTC.

The rearrangement links TRBV6-1 to TRBJ1-1, with D unclear. Germline CDR1 and CDR2: MNHNS and SASEGT. V shed 6 bases and J shed 0 bases, with 14 bases lying between them. The CDR3 extends over 15 amino acids. CDR3: CASRNRAGMNTEAFF. CDR3 bases: TGTGCCAGCAGGAATCGGGCGGGTATGAACACTGAAGCTTTCTTT.

J is TRBJ1-4 and V is TRBV5-1, with 10 bases aligning to TRBD1. Germline V gives CDR1 SGHRS, CDR2 YFSETQ. CDR3 size: 15 residues. With 4 bases clipped from V and 8 bases from J, the junction kept 8 bases outside the gene matches. The CDR3 is CASSTAGTGEEKLFF. The CDR3 DNA is TGCGCCAGCAGCACCGCTGGGACAGGGGAAGAAAAACTGTTTTTT.